The present T cell receptor beta chain was sequenced within a study of CD8 T cells in ankylosing spondylitis. Study-wide results and limits: Roughly eight highly homologous variants made up a TCR beta motif that seemed to typify ankylosing spondylitis blood.

The sample holds a few counts of this clonotype. The antigen remains unidentified. Germline loops: CDR1 MGHRA, CDR2 YSYEKL. This CDR3 has 14 residues. V lost 10 bases to trimming and J lost 1 base, with 17 bases between them. One entry per CDR3 protein, called by TCRdb with MiXCR from the 5' RACE reads. The top ten hold roughly a third of the sample, which has around 130,000 distinct CDR3 sequences, 17% seen once. The receptor was derived from a male donor with ankylosing spondylitis. The chain recombines TRBV4-1 with TRBJ2-7; D call uncertain. Material: blood, either unsorted or a sorted T cell fraction (not recorded which). The CDR3 region is CATRGTHRSYEQYF. The CDR3 region has the DNA TGCGCCACTCGAGGCACACACCGATCCTACGAGCAGTACTTC.